This T cell receptor beta chain is from a study of molecular identifiers for immune sequencing clone quantification. The sample holds a few counts of this clonotype. Its antigen is not identified. Sorted naive CD8 T cells, about 17,000 to 1,000,000, were sequenced from 10%, 30% or 50% RNA. The CDR3 spans 15 residues. Trimming at V came to 3 bases and at J to 8 bases, leaving 7 bases not matched to a gene. From germline, CDR1 is SGHVS and CDR2 FNYEAQ. One entry per CDR3 protein, called by TCRdb with MiXCR from the PCR reads. The sample contains about 630,000 distinct CDR3 sequences, about 25% of which appear only once. Points from the study as a whole: Should identical TCR molecules share a barcode, the sizes of highly expanded clones could be underestimated.

The specimen sequenced was naive CD8+ T cells from blood, with Jurkat cell RNA spiked in. Regarding subset: FACS-sorted CD8+CD4-CCR7+CD45RA+ naive T cells. J is TRBJ2-1 and V is TRBV7-6, with TRBD1 identical over 10 bases. This clonotype originated in a human donor in good health. Some libraries in this study had Jurkat cell RNA spiked in. The CDR3 protein is CASSFYGQGVDEQFF. The CDR3 DNA reads TGTGCCAGCAGCTTTTACGGACAGGGGGTCGATGAGCAGTTCTTC. The full variable domain, completed using reference TRBV7-6 and TRBJ2-1, is GAGVSQSPRYKVTKRGQDVALRCDPISGHVSLYWYRQALGQGPEFLTYFNYEAQQDKSGLPNDRFSAERPEGSISTLTIQRTEQRDSAMYRCASSFYGQGVDEQFFGPGTRLTVL.